A selection of T cell receptor beta chains follows, all from one sample in a study of T-cell reconstitution after alpha-beta-depleted transplantation in children. TCRdb re-called the PCR reads through MiXCR, storing one row per CDR3 protein. The table lists about 540,000 distinct CDR3 sequences, around 20% of them singletons. The sample consisted of PBMCs from the stem cell graft donor, taken from the stem cell graft. The receptors derive from a human donor who donated a stem cell graft to a child with acute lymphoblastic leukemia. Each CDR3 is given with its conserved first and last residue. D genes are given only for firm matches. Clone size is stated in some rows and not others, as once, few, many or a class when expanded.

cdr3_length d_call j_call clone_size v_call cdr3_nt cdr3_aa
13 . TRBJ1-1 . TRBV27 TGTGCCACTCCGTCAGGGTTAGGTACTGAAGCTTTCTTT CATPSGLGTEAFF
17 . TRBJ2-1 . TRBV20-1 TGCAGTGCTAGTAGGCACTTCGGAGCGGCTGCCTACAATGAGCAGTTCTTC CSASRHFGAAAYNEQFF
13 . TRBJ2-7 few TRBV12-3/TRBV12-4 TGTGCCAGCAGTGGGATTTCCCAAGGCGAGCAGTACTTC CASSGISQGEQYF
16 . TRBJ2-5 few TRBV20-1 TGCAGTGCTAGAGTCGTAGCCCGGGACACACCCGGGACCCAGTACTTC CSARVVARDTPGTQYF
12 . TRBJ1-2 few TRBV11-2 TGTGCCAGCAGCTTAGAACGGCGCGTCCCGAGCTTC CASSLERRVPSF
12 . TRBJ1-1 few TRBV2 TGTGCCAGCAACCAGAGGAACACTGAAGCTTTCTTT CASNQRNTEAFF
16 TRBD2 TRBJ2-3 . TRBV7-9 TGTGCCAGCAGCTTAGGGCCAGCGGGAGGGGAAGATACGCAGTATTTT CASSLGPAGGEDTQYF
14 TRBD1 TRBJ2-7 many TRBV4-1 TGCGCCAGCAGCCTAGAGGACAGGGGCTACGAGCAGTACTTC CASSLEDRGYEQYF
15 TRBD2 TRBJ2-3 many TRBV5-1 TGCGCCAGCACCCCTGTTATCCTAGCGGGGGATACGCAGTATTTT CASTPVILAGDTQYF
13 . TRBJ1-2 . TRBV5-6 TGTGCCAGCCGCTCTAGGGGTACCTATGGCTACACCTTC CASRSRGTYGYTF
12 TRBD2 TRBJ2-7 . TRBV7-9 TGTGCCAGCGGCGGGGGGCGACACGAGCAGTACTTC CASGGGRHEQYF
15 . TRBJ2-1 . TRBV7-9 TGTGCCGGAAAACAGGGTATCATCGGGAACAATGAGCAGTTCTTC CAGKQGIIGNNEQFF
17 TRBD2 TRBJ2-5 few TRBV7-9 TGTGCCAGCAGCCCGAACCCAGGGACTAAAAACCAAGAGACCCAGTACTTC CASSPNPGTKNQETQYF
12 . TRBJ2-1 . TRBV20-1 TGCAGTGCTAGAGAACAAAGCGATGAGCAGTTCTTC CSAREQSDEQFF
14 TRBD1 TRBJ1-1 once TRBV25-1 TGTGCCACCCAGAAGACAGGGGGATACACTGAAGCTTTCTTT CATQKTGGYTEAFF
14 TRBD2 TRBJ2-5 . TRBV10-3 TGTGCCAGCGCGACTAGCGGGAGGGCCGAGACCCAGTACTTC CASATSGRAETQYF
19 . TRBJ2-7 . TRBV21-1 TGTGCCAGCAGCAAAGCCCCGGGACTAGCGAGCCAAAGGATTTGGGAGCAGTACTTC CASSKAPGLASQRIWEQYF
16 TRBD1 TRBJ2-1 once TRBV5-8 TGTGCCAGCAGCCCAGGACAGGGGCGCTCCTACAATGAGCAGTTCTTC CASSPGQGRSYNEQFF
17 TRBD2 TRBJ2-3 . TRBV5-1 TGCGCCAGCAGCTTGGGTCCTAGCGGGAGTAGGATAGATACGCAGTATTTT CASSLGPSGSRIDTQYF
16 . TRBJ1-5 few TRBV5-1 TGCGCCAGCAGCTTTCAGGGGCCGTATAGCAATCAGCCCCAGCATTTT CASSFQGPYSNQPQHF
9 . TRBJ2-1 few TRBV29-1 TGCAGCGTCCGGGAGGAGCAGTTCTTC CSVREEQFF
11 . TRBJ1-3 few TRBV19 TGTGCCAGTCACTATGGAAACACCATATATTTT CASHYGNTIYF
17 . TRBJ2-7 few TRBV18 TGTGCCAGCTCAACGTTGGGCGGAGGAGATGGCCCCTACGAGCAGTACTTC CASSTLGGGDGPYEQYF
12 . TRBJ2-7 few TRBV5-1 TGCGCCAGCAGCTTGCATGCGTACGAGCAGTACTTC CASSLHAYEQYF
14 TRBD1 TRBJ2-3 few TRBV29-1 TGCAGCGTTGTTGGGACAGGGCGCACAGATACGCAGTATTTT CSVVGTGRTDTQYF
12 . TRBJ2-3 . TRBV3-1 TGTGTCAGCAGCCAACACGCAGATACGCAGTATTTT CVSSQHADTQYF
15 . TRBJ1-3 . TRBV4-2 TGTGCCAGCAGCCAAGACGGCAACTCTGGAAACACCATATATTTT CASSQDGNSGNTIYF
15 . TRBJ1-6 . TRBV7-6 TGTGCCAGCAGCTTAACAGGCCAAGGTAGTTCTGGCCTCCACTTT CASSLTGQGSSGLHF
15 TRBD2 TRBJ2-5 few TRBV12-3/TRBV12-4 TGTGCCAGCAGTTTCGCGGGAGGGCCGGGGGAGACCCAGTACTTC CASSFAGGPGETQYF